This TCR beta chain stems from a study of molecular identifiers for immune sequencing clone quantification listed by TCRdb under 2018. Looking at the study overall: For a replicate experiment, RNA from about 20,000 or 100,000 naive CD8 T cells was divided into five aliquots, of which four were sequenced. This methods study benchmarked molecular-identifier clustering-based TCR repertoire sequencing (MIDCIRS) and TCR RNA copy counting, using CD8 T cells to do so.

The protocol used for the library was PCR. Sequencer: NextSeq 500. Preparation of bulk TCR libraries followed a previously described approach, with the TCR primers listed in Table S5. Total RNA was purified with the Qiagen AllPrep DNA/RNA kit. Reads from multiple sequencing runs of the same library were pooled before analysis. In the authors' own workflow: Only reads with exact TCR constant sequence were kept, trimmed to 150 nt, and grouped by their 12-nt molecular barcodes. Within each barcode group, reads were sub-clustered at a 15% Levenshtein threshold, and quality-weighted consensus sequences were built per RNA molecule. Non-functional sequences were filtered out, along with any lower-count sequence sitting one edit away from another sequence. Based on a fit of two negative binomial distributions, barcode sub-clusters having less than 20% of the maximum read count were discarded. TCRdb applied fastp at Q25 and MiXCR to the public reads, then kept only in-frame beta chains. Rows with a matching CDR3 protein are joined into one entry that keeps the most common DNA and genes. These V and J calls derive from TCRdb rather than the authors' analysis. This sample is represented by over 100,000 distinct CDR3 sequences; around 30% of them were singletons. 9.7% of the sample comes from the top ten.

Broader findings and caveats from the paper: When barcode sub-clustering was left out, chimeric consensus sequences inflated TCR diversity, with chimeras reaching as high as 47%. Clones above 20 RNA copies held over 98% of molecules in CMV-specific effector cells but under 1% in naive cells. Spiked-in Jurkat TCR RNA equivalent to a single cell was reported to be detectable even among one million naive CD8 T cells. The sizes of highly expanded clones could end up underestimated when identical TCR molecules share a barcode. Modeling estimated roughly 3.2 recovered TCR RNA copies per cell, compared with about 10 by digital PCR, which implies around 30% capture efficiency. Naive libraries contained spiked-in Jurkat TCR RNA (approximately nine copies' worth), which is not part of the donor repertoire.

Naive CD8 T cell libraries were made from around 20,000 to 1,000,000 sorted cells using 10%, 30% or 50% of purified RNA. Naive CD8 T cells, defined as CD8+CD4-CCR7+CD45RA+, were FACS-sorted into RLT Plus buffer on a BD FACSAria II. To test detection sensitivity, Jurkat RNA equal to about nine TCR copies was added to samples of about 20,000-1,000,000 naive CD8 T cells. Enrichment of CD8 T cells was done with RosetteSep CD8+ T Cell Enrichment Cocktail plus Ficoll-Paque, and ACK red cell lysis came afterward. With respect to this clonotype: There is no known antigen for this receptor. With a much larger clone just one base away, this may be a read error. This likely comes from a read error, as the CDR3 has no conserved phenylalanine or tryptophan at its end.

With termini counted, the CDR3 has 13 amino acids. Only the CDR3 DNA is retained, 39 bases long and in frame from the first base. According to the germline V gene, CDR1 reads SGHRS and CDR2 reads YFSETQ. Compared with germline, V lacks 4 bases and J lacks 6 bases; bases without a gene match: 4. This sequence was found in a human donor in good health. Some libraries in this study had Jurkat cell RNA spiked in. The sequenced sample was naive CD8+ T cells from blood, with Jurkat cell RNA spiked in. The meaning of the sample's cell subset or site label: FACS-sorted CD8+CD4-CCR7+CD45RA+ naive T cells. The rearrangement joined TRBV5-1 to TRBJ2-1, and TRBD1 matches 7 of the central bases. The CDR3 protein is CASSAEGANEQFY. The sequenced DNA: TGCGCCAGCAGCGCCGAGGGGGCCAATGAGCAGTTCTAC.